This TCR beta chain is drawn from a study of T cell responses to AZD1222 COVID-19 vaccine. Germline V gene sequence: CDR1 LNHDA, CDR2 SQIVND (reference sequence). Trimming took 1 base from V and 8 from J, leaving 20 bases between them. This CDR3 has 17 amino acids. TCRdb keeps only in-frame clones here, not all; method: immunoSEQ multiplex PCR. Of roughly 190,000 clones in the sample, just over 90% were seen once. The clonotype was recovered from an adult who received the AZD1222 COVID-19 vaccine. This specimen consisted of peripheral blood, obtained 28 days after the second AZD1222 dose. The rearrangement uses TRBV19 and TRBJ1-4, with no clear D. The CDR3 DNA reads TGTGCCAGTAGTATAGTTCTTGAGGACCGCGGCCGGGAAAAACTGTTTTTT. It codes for CASSIVLEDRGREKLFF.